Below are 2 T cell receptor beta chains sequenced from a single sample in a study of blood T cell repertoires in COVID-19. The repertoire was sequenced with immunoSEQ multiplex PCR; TCRdb's copy has only in-frame clones and lacks some. This table has about 160,000 clones, about 88% appearing once. The sample taken for sequencing was peripheral blood. The receptors come from a man aged 40-49 years with acute or convalescent COVID-19.

This rearrangement joins TRBV7-7 to TRBJ2-7; perhaps TRBD2 as D (5 bases). V was clipped by 3 bases and J by 4 bases, with 13 bases between them. CDR1 is SSHAT, CDR2 FNYEAQ, per germline (reference sequence). This CDR3 comprises 14 residues. CDR3 protein: CASSLASEGYEQYF. For the CDR3, the DNA is TGTGCCAGCAGCTTGGCCTCCGAGGGATACGAGCAGTACTTC.

The V call is TRBV2, the J call TRBJ1-2, with D perhaps TRBD1 (6 bases). This CDR3 contains 14 residues. The germline V and J ends were trimmed by 7 bases and 2 bases, with 14 bases remaining between them. Per the germline V gene, CDR1 is SNHLY and CDR2 is FYNNEI. The CDR3 spells CASIPGQTNYGYTF. The CDR3 nucleotides read TGTGCCAGCATCCCGGGACAAACAAACTATGGCTACACCTTC.